The 17 T cell receptor beta chains reported below all come from one sample, sequenced in a study of blood T cell repertoires in COVID-19. The protocol was immunoSEQ multiplex PCR, while the TCRdb copy is restricted to in-frame clones and leaves out a portion. The sample records about 220,000 clones, 75% to 90% being singletons. The source material was PBMCs or T cells enriched from blood (not recorded which). The receptor source for this set is a woman under 30 in a cohort exposed to, infected with or recovered from COVID-19 (not recorded which).

The chain uses TRBV14 and TRBJ2-1; TRBD2 aligns across 8 bases. The CDR3 covers 15 residues. Trimming at V came to 3 bases and at J to 4 bases, leaving 5 bases not matched to a gene. Germline loops: CDR1 SGHDN, CDR2 FVKESK. CDR3 residues: CASSHLAGRYNEQFF. The CDR3, as DNA: TGTGCCAGCAGCCACCTAGCGGGCCGATACAATGAGCAGTTCTTC.

V and J are TRBV27 and TRBJ2-5, with 7 nucleotides matching TRBD1. This CDR3 has 18 residues. V was pared by 5 bases and J by 1 base, with 16 bases of the junction left unmatched. From germline, CDR1 is MNHEY and CDR2 SMNVEV (reference sequence). The chain's CDR3 is CASSPREPGRQGQETQYF. CDR3 sequence (DNA): TGTGCCAGCAGTCCGAGGGAACCGGGACGACAGGGCCAAGAGACCCAGTACTTC.

The chain recombines TRBV28 with TRBJ1-1; D uncertain. V gave up 7 bases and J gave up 5 bases, with 17 bases separating them. The CDR3 is made up of 14 amino acids. Germline V gene lookup returns CDR1 MDHEN and CDR2 SYDVKM. The CDR3 nucleotides read TGTGCCAGCACTCCGACCCTTACGGGGACTGAAGCTTTCTTT. It specifies CASTPTLTGTEAFF.

The V call is TRBV7-3, the J call TRBJ1-2; D call uncertain. Trimming removed 5 bases at V and 6 bases at J, with 22 bases between. This CDR3 region has 16 residues. Germline V gene lookup returns CDR1 SGHTA and CDR2 FQGTGA. The CDR3 is CASSDPTARDYNGYTF. CDR3 in DNA: TGTGCCAGCAGCGACCCCACAGCCAGAGACTACAATGGCTACACCTTC.

The chain joins TRBV9 to TRBJ2-2, with D perhaps TRBD2 (5 bases). The germline V gene has CDR1 SGDLS and CDR2 YYNGEE. V was shortened by 4 bases and J by 5 bases, with 12 bases between the two germline ends. This CDR3 contains 14 residues. In DNA, the CDR3 is TGTGCCAGCAGCCTAGCCCCGGGGACCGGGGAGCTGTTTTTT. Translation gives CASSLAPGTGELFF.

The chain carries TRBV12-3 or TRBV12-4 and TRBJ2-7, with D unclear. This CDR3 region has 12 residues. Trimming pared 3 bases from V and 2 bases from J, leaving 5 bases between. The chain's CDR3 is CASSFLAYEQYF. The DNA for the CDR3 is TGTGCCAGCAGTTTTCTCGCCTACGAGCAGTACTTC.

The chain joins TRBV5-4 to TRBJ1-1; D unresolved. The V end lost 0 bases, the J end lost 3 bases, and 9 bases lay between the germline ends. The CDR3 extends over 14 amino acids. CDR1 is SGHNT and CDR2 is YYREEE in the germline V gene (reference sequence). This chain's CDR3 is CASSLEREYTEAFF. The CDR3 DNA follows: TGTGCCAGCAGCTTGGAGAGGGAATACACTGAAGCTTTCTTT. The variable domain in full, with the rest retrieved from reference TRBV5-4 and TRBJ1-1, is ETGVTQSPTHLIKTRGQQVTLRCSSQSGHNTVSWYQQALGQGPQFIFQYYREEENGRGNFPPRFSGLQFPNYSSELNVNALELDDSALYLCASSLEREYTEAFFGQGTRLTVV.

The chain carries TRBV7-6 and TRBJ1-3; weak D call: TRBD1 (6 bases). Germline-derived CDR1 and CDR2 are SGHVS and FNYEAQ. V dropped 8 bases and J dropped 4 bases, with 15 bases sitting between them. There are 14 residues in the CDR3. This chain's CDR3 is CASAPGHLGNTIYF. The CDR3 nucleotides are TGTGCCAGCGCCCCGGGACACCTCGGAAACACCATATATTTT.

V is TRBV5-1 and J is TRBJ2-4, with 12 nucleotides matching TRBD2. Germline-derived CDR1 and CDR2 are SGHRS and YFSETQ. Trimming took 2 bases from V and 0 from J; bases not matched to a gene: 6. CDR3 length: 18 amino acids. CDR3 sequence: CASSFLAGGILAKNIQYF. As DNA, the CDR3 is TGCGCCAGCAGCTTCCTAGCGGGGGGGATACTAGCCAAAAACATTCAGTACTTC.

The chain is built from TRBV7-3 and TRBJ1-2; TRBD1 is a possible D gene (5 bases). The germline CDR1 and CDR2 sequences are SGHTA and FQGTGA. The CDR3 has 14 amino acids. Trimming took off 5 bases at V and 3 bases at J, with 13 bases between the two ends. CDR3 nucleotide sequence: TGTGCCAGCAGCCTCGGACACGGTGACTATGGCTACACCTTC. This translates into CASSLGHGDYGYTF.

The chain is built from TRBV20-1 and TRBJ2-1; D unclear. The V end was cut by 0 bases, the J end by 9 bases, with 6 bases between. The CDR3 has 11 residues. The germline V gene has CDR1 DFQATT and CDR2 SNEGSKA (reference sequence). The CDR3 sequence is CSARDPGEQFF. CDR3 DNA sequence: TGCAGTGCTAGAGATCCGGGTGAGCAGTTCTTC.

This chain links TRBV6-1 with TRBJ2-3; D is perhaps TRBD2 (6 bases). Trimming took 2 bases from V and 3 from J, leaving 15 bases between them. Germline V lookup: CDR1 MNHNS, CDR2 SASEGT. The CDR3 covers 16 residues. Here the CDR3 DNA reads TGTGCCAGCAGTGAAATCCCGGGGGTGGGGACAGATACGCAGTATTTT. Translating gives CASSEIPGVGTDTQYF.

The V gene is TRBV29-1, the J gene TRBJ2-2; 11 nucleotides line up with TRBD2. This CDR3 has 17 residues. CDR1 and CDR2 (germline): SQVTM, ANQGSEA. Trimming took 2 bases from V and 7 from J; bases not matched to a gene: 12. CDR3 sequence: CSVETASSGRADGELFF. CDR3 sequence (DNA): TGCAGCGTTGAAACGGCGAGTAGCGGGAGGGCCGACGGGGAGCTGTTTTTT.

This clone occurred a few times. This chain joins TRBV6-1 and TRBJ2-7; the D is unclear. Germline V CDR1 and CDR2: MNHNS, SASEGT. The ends were cut back, 2 bases at V and 6 bases at J, with 5 bases in the middle. The CDR3 runs to 11 residues. The CDR3 is CASSERGEQYF. The DNA for the CDR3 is TGTGCCAGCAGTGAAAGAGGCGAGCAGTACTTC.

The J gene is TRBJ1-1, the V gene TRBV12-3 or TRBV12-4, with unresolved D. CDR3 length equals 13 residues. The V end lost 5 bases, the J end lost 1 base, and 8 bases lay between the germline ends. The CDR3 region has the DNA TGTGCCAGCAGTCAGTCGGGGAACACTGAAGCTTTCTTT. Its protein product is CASSQSGNTEAFF.

This chain connects TRBV27 to TRBJ2-7; perhaps TRBD1 as D (5 bases). Trimming stripped 2 bases from V and 0 bases from J, with 14 bases between. The V gene's germline CDR1 is MNHEY and CDR2 SMNVEV (reference sequence). The CDR3 sequence is 16 residues long. CDR3 nucleotides: TGTGCCAGCAGTTTAAGGGGCTGGGCAGACTCCTACGAGCAGTACTTC. This sequence encodes CASSLRGWADSYEQYF.

The chain combines TRBV5-5 with TRBJ2-7, with a possible D match to TRBD2 (7 bases). V lost 4 bases to trimming and J lost 5 bases, with 19 bases between them. The length of the CDR3 is 15 residues. CDR1 and CDR2 from the germline V gene are SGHKS and YYEKEE (reference sequence). This chain's CDR3 is CASSRGGGVDHEQYF. CDR3 coding DNA: TGTGCCAGCAGCCGCGGGGGCGGGGTTGACCACGAGCAGTACTTC.